The T cell receptor beta chain under discussion was sequenced for a study of cytomegalovirus exposure and HLA in healthy donors. The CDR3 length is 16 residues. Per the germline V gene, CDR1 is SGDLS and CDR2 is YYNGEE. Losses at the gene ends were 4 bases for V and 7 bases for J; bases not matched to a gene: 16. It was with 60 Vbeta and 13 Jbeta primers that the PCR ran. Only in-frame clones appear in the TCRdb table, and some are missing; sequencing was by immunoSEQ multiplex PCR. The sample comprises 90,000 to 150,000 clones, roughly 82% of which are singletons, and 1.5% rests with the top ten. This sequence was found in a woman between 18 and 30 years old in good health and CMV-seronegative. The chain uses TRBV9 and TRBJ1-1, with 7 bases fitting TRBD1. Specimen: PBMCs. CDR3 sequence: CASSSRTRAGGLEAFF. The CDR3 DNA sequence: TGTGCCAGCAGCTCGAGGACGAGAGCAGGGGGACTTGAAGCTTTCTTT.